The 29 T cell receptor beta chains below come from one sample, sequenced in a study of regulatory T cells in long-lasting Graves disease. Assembly of TCR beta libraries relied on iRepertoire HTBI primers together with Arm-PCR of CDR3 regions. TCRdb re-derived calls from the multiplex PCR reads in MiXCR, one entry per CDR3 protein. Of around 480,000 distinct CDR3 sequences in the sample, around 16% were seen once. Time point denoted: newly diagnosed GD, antithyroid drugs for less than 3 months. Isolated PBMC RNA provided the starting material for the TCR library. A further study also used this sample, focusing on T cells in Graves' hyperthyroidism and ophthalmopathy.

Sample: peripheral blood mononuclear cells (PBMCs), taken at new diagnosis, from a patient treated with antithyroid drugs. The source is a woman aged 35-65 years with Graves disease.

This clonotype was found a few times. The chain combines TRBV6-5 with TRBJ1-2; D is perhaps TRBD1 (5 bases). From germline, CDR1 is MNHEY and CDR2 SVGAGI. The CDR3 is 15 amino acids. The germline V and J ends were trimmed by 4 bases and 0 bases, with 12 bases remaining between them. CDR3 DNA: TGTGCCAGCAGTTCCCCGGGACTCTCTAACTATGGCTACACCTTC. This encodes CASSSPGLSNYGYTF.

V is TRBV18 and J is TRBJ1-4, with D possibly being TRBD1 (5 bases). The V gene's germline CDR1 is KGHSH and CDR2 LQKENI. Deletions cut 8 bases from V and 4 bases from J, with 11 bases between. The CDR3 runs to 13 residues. CDR3 bases: TGTGCCAGCCGTCGGGGGAATAATGAAAAACTGTTTTTT. Its translation is CASRRGNNEKLFF.

This clonotype showed up many times. This sequence joins TRBV7-9 and TRBJ2-6; TRBD1 aligns across 11 bases. J was trimmed by 0 bases and V by 4 bases; bases with no gene match: 11. CDR3 size: 20 residues. Germline CDR1 reads SEHNR; CDR2 reads FQNEAQ (reference sequence). The CDR3 protein is CASSWTGGDGPVSGANVLTF. The CDR3 DNA is TGTGCCAGCAGCTGGACAGGGGGCGACGGCCCCGTCTCTGGGGCCAACGTCCTGACTTTC.

This sequence joins TRBV20-1 and TRBJ1-6; D gene ambiguous. CDR3 length: 12 amino acids. Trimming pared 0 bases from V and 9 bases from J, leaving 6 bases between. CDR1 is DFQATT, CDR2 SNEGSKA, per germline (reference sequence). The CDR3 DNA is TGCAGTGCTAGAGATCCCGGTTCACCCCTCCACTTT. It yields the protein CSARDPGSPLHF.

Notes on this clonotype: One end of the junction does not line up with germline, which may come from a read error. This rearrangement joins TRBV5-6 to TRBJ2-1; 10 nucleotides align to TRBD2. This CDR3 region has 12 residues. Germline V gene sequence: CDR1 SGHDT, CDR2 YYEEEE. This CDR3 is CASSLETSGRLF. CDR3 bases: TGTGCCAGCAGCTTGGAGACTAGCGGGCGACTTTTC.

The chain carries TRBV18 and TRBJ2-1, with 13 bases that match TRBD2. The length of the CDR3 is 15 residues. V shed 2 bases and J 5 bases; nucleotides not matched to a gene: 0. CDR1 and CDR2 (germline): KGHSH, LQKENI. CDR3 nucleotide sequence: TGTGCCAGCTCACCAACTAGCGGGGGGGACAATGAGCAGTTCTTC. It encodes CASSPTSGGDNEQFF.

CDR3 DNA sequence: TGCGCCAGCAGCCAAGTTCTGGTCCCTAACTATGGCTACACCTTC. Its translation is CASSQVLVPNYGYTF. This sequence joins TRBV4-1 and TRBJ1-2; D is undetermined. Germline V gene lookup returns CDR1 MGHRA and CDR2 YSYEKL. The V gene lost 1 base and the J gene lost 0 bases, with 9 bases spanning the gap. This CDR3 is 15 amino acids long.

On this clonotype itself: A read error is the likely source, as a far larger clone sits one nucleotide away. This chain uses TRBV3-1 with TRBJ2-7; TRBD1 agrees at 9 bases. Germline V gene data show CDR1 as LGHDT and CDR2 as YNNKEL (reference sequence). This CDR3 region has 16 residues. The CDR3 DNA reads TGCGTCAGCAGCCCCGGACAGGGGAAGGGGGCCTACGAGCAGTACTTC. Translation gives CVSSPGQGKGAYEQYF.

This clonotype was found a few times. This chain uses TRBV19 with TRBJ2-1, with TRBD2 identical over 7 bases. CDR1 is LNHDA and CDR2 is SQIVND in the germline V gene (reference sequence). V trimming: 3 bases; J trimming: 5 bases; junction bases outside the gene matches: 4. This CDR3 contains 14 residues. The CDR3 DNA is TGTGCCAGTAGTATTGGGGGGGGAAACAATGAGCAGTTCTTC. Its protein is CASSIGGGNNEQFF.

This clonotype was detected only a few times. V is TRBV7-8 and J is TRBJ2-7; D uncertain. The CDR3 covers 15 residues. Trimming removed 1 base at V and 3 bases at J, with 13 bases between. Germline assignment: CDR1 SGHVS and CDR2 FQNEAQ. The CDR3: CASSLVRQTDYEQYF. The CDR3 coding sequence is TGTGCCAGCAGCTTAGTAAGGCAGACTGACTACGAGCAGTACTTC.

This clonotype has a handful of counts. The chain carries TRBV9 and TRBJ2-1; 7 bases are shared with TRBD1. Trimming took 0 bases from V and 2 from J; bases not matched to a gene: 2. CDR1 SGDLS and CDR2 YYNGEE come from the germline V gene. The CDR3 sequence is 15 residues long. The CDR3 DNA reads TGTGCCAGCAGCGTAGAGCAGGGGGCCTACAATGAGCAGTTCTTC. As protein: CASSVEQGAYNEQFF.

This clonotype was counted between two and nine times. The V and J genes are TRBV6-5 and TRBJ1-1; 9 bases align to TRBD1. Germline values: CDR1 MNHEY, CDR2 SVGAGI. There are 13 residues in the CDR3. V lost 2 bases and J lost 11; bases outside the gene matches: 6. CDR3 nucleotides: TGTGCCAGCAGTTACCGGGACAGGGAAGGGGCTTTCTTT. It codes for CASSYRDREGAFF.

This clonotype was recorded a few times. CDR3 sequence: CASSRDRGAPDTQYF. The CDR3 DNA follows: TGTGCCAGCAGCCGAGACAGAGGGGCCCCAGATACGCAGTATTTT. V and J are TRBV4-2 and TRBJ2-3; the D call may be TRBD1 or TRBD2 (5 bases each). The germline gives CDR1 LGHNA, CDR2 YNFKEQ. The CDR3 is 15 residues long. V was pared by 4 bases and J by 4 bases, with 15 bases between.

This clonotype showed up many times. This chain links TRBV9 with TRBJ1-1, with D perhaps matching TRBD1 (5 bases). V was cut by 3 bases and J by 1 base, with 13 bases left in between. From germline, CDR1 is SGDLS and CDR2 YYNGEE. The CDR3 sequence is 15 residues long. The CDR3, as DNA: TGTGCCAGCAGCGCCAGCCGACAGCAGAACACTGAAGCTTTCTTT. Its translation is CASSASRQQNTEAFF.

This clonotype was counted at least ten times. The junction departs from the called germline gene at one end, perhaps through a read error. The V call is TRBV5-1, the J call TRBJ2-2; D is unresolved. The germline V gene encodes CDR1 SGHRS and CDR2 YFSETQ. There are 16 residues in the CDR3. CDR3 sequence: CASSLIGQVNTGELFF. CDR3 sequence (DNA): TGTGCCAGCAGCTTAATCGGCCAGGTGAACACCGGGGAGCTGTTTTTT.

This clonotype was counted at least ten times. The V call is TRBV2, the J call TRBJ2-1; D uncertain. Germline CDR1 and CDR2: SNHLY and FYNNEI. The CDR3 spans 17 residues. Trimming took 3 bases from V and 2 from J, leaving 17 bases between them. CDR3 residues: CASSDSDERLTYNEQFF. As DNA, the CDR3 is TGTGCCAGCAGTGATTCGGACGAACGTCTAACCTACAATGAGCAGTTCTTC.

The chain carries TRBV12-3 or TRBV12-4 and TRBJ2-3; 8 bases are shared with TRBD2. Trimming removed 5 bases from V and 0 bases from J; junction bases left unmatched: 10. The CDR3 length is 17 residues. The CDR3 coding sequence is TGTGCCAGCAGTCTTACTCTCGGACTAGCTAGCACAGATACGCAGTATTTT. The encoded protein is CASSLTLGLASTDTQYF.

The chain uses TRBV18 and TRBJ1-3; D not resolved. The CDR3 is 15 amino acids. With 3 bases removed from V and 2 bases from J, the gap between germline ends came to 11 bases. CDR1 is KGHSH and CDR2 is LQKENI in the germline V gene. This CDR3 is CASSPDSRTGNTIYF. CDR3 nucleotide sequence: TGTGCCAGCTCACCGGACTCAAGGACTGGAAACACCATATATTTT. Full variable domain (rest looked up from reference TRBV18 and TRBJ1-3): NAGVMQNPRHLVRRRGQEARLRCSPMKGHSHVYWYRQLPEEGLKFMVYLQKENIIDESGMPKERFSAEFPKEGPSILRIQQVVRGDSAAYFCASSPDSRTGNTIYFGEGSWLTVV.

At least ten counts were recorded for this clonotype. V gene TRBV5-4 combines with J gene TRBJ2-1; 8 nucleotides align to TRBD2. The V gene's germline CDR1 is SGHNT and CDR2 YYREEE (reference sequence). The CDR3 runs 15 residues. V shed 5 bases, J shed 6 bases, and the junction held 10 bases outside the gene matches. CDR3 region: CASRISGVLSNEQFF. In DNA, the CDR3 is TGTGCCAGCAGGATTAGCGGGGTATTAAGCAATGAGCAGTTCTTC. Looking up the rest from reference TRBV5-4 and TRBJ2-1 gives the full variable domain: ETGVTQSPTHLIKTRGQQVTLRCSSQSGHNTVSWYQQALGQGPQFIFQYYREEENGRGNFPPRFSGLQFPNYSSELNVNALELDDSALYLCASRISGVLSNEQFFGPGTRLTVL.

The CDR3 DNA follows: TGCGCCAGCAGCTTGGCAGCGTGGGATCAAGAGACCCAGTACTTC. Residues: CASSLAAWDQETQYF. The chain couples TRBV5-1 to TRBJ2-5, with D unclear. CDR3 size: 15 residues. V dropped 0 bases and J dropped 2 bases, with 11 bases sitting between them. Germline values: CDR1 SGHRS, CDR2 YFSETQ.

This clonotype turned up a few times. The genes are TRBV4-1 and TRBJ1-4; 7 positions agree with TRBD1. The junction had 8 bases not matched to a gene; V was cut back by 3 bases and J by 16 bases. CDR3 size: 12 residues. Germline-derived CDR1 and CDR2 are MGHRA and YSYEKL. The CDR3 here is CASSQPGQSPFF. CDR3 DNA: TGCGCCAGCAGCCAGCCGGGACAGTCACCGTTTTTT.

The rearrangement joins TRBV28 to TRBJ2-2, with D maybe TRBD1 (6 bases). CDR1 and CDR2 from the germline V gene are MDHEN and SYDVKM. V lost 7 bases, J lost 2 bases, and 14 bases lay in between. This CDR3 has 15 residues. CDR3 sequence reads: CASNPPGTNTGELFF. The CDR3 DNA reads TGTGCCAGCAATCCTCCCGGGACAAACACCGGGGAGCTGTTTTTT.

This clonotype was observed at least ten times. The chain has TRBV13 and TRBJ2-1; 10 positions agree with TRBD2. This CDR3 comprises 19 residues. The V segment lost 5 bases and the J segment 8 bases; nucleotides outside the gene matches: 21. The V gene's germline CDR1 is PRHDT and CDR2 FYEKMQ (reference sequence). This chain's CDR3 is CASSRSGGATPGLADEQFF. The CDR3 coding sequence is TGTGCCAGCAGCAGAAGCGGGGGGGCGACACCAGGACTAGCAGATGAGCAGTTCTTC.

This clonotype occurred a few times. The chain recombines TRBV4-1 with TRBJ2-1; no definite D call. The germline V gene has CDR1 MGHRA and CDR2 YSYEKL. V dropped 0 bases and J dropped 0 bases, with 12 bases sitting between them. This CDR3 has 17 amino acids. CDR3 region: CASSQDPWMSSYNEQFF. Here the CDR3 DNA reads TGCGCCAGCAGCCAAGACCCCTGGATGAGCTCCTACAATGAGCAGTTCTTC.

The chain links TRBV20-1 to TRBJ2-1; 12 bases align to TRBD2. Germline loops: CDR1 DFQATT, CDR2 SNEGSKA (reference sequence). Trimming took 6 bases from V and 6 from J; bases not matched to a gene: 6. The CDR3 loop spans 14 amino acids. As DNA, the CDR3 is TGCAGTGCGTCTAGCGGGGGGGCCCCCAATGAGCAGTTCTTC. Its protein is CSASSGGAPNEQFF.

The chain employs TRBV6-1 and TRBJ2-4; no firm D call. Germline V gene sequence: CDR1 MNHNS, CDR2 SASEGT. V was shortened by 7 bases and J by 7 bases, with 8 bases between the two germline ends. This CDR3 is built from 11 residues. The CDR3 region has the DNA TGTGCCAGCACAAATACTAACATTCAGTACTTC. Translated: CASTNTNIQYF.

The sample holds a few counts of this clonotype. The chain carries TRBV29-1 and TRBJ1-1; tentative D call: TRBD1 (5 bases). The CDR3 spans 14 residues. Germline CDR1 SQVTM, CDR2 ANQGSEA. V was shortened by 1 base and J by 5 bases, with 14 bases between the two germline ends. CDR3: CSVEGVARVTEAFF. The CDR3 DNA is TGCAGCGTTGAAGGTGTGGCCAGGGTAACTGAAGCTTTCTTT.

This clonotype was counted at least ten times. Only one base separates this from a far larger clonotype, so it likely reflects a read error. The chain's CDR3 is CASSSPSGPLPPSREQFF. The CDR3, as DNA: TGTGCCAGCAGCTCCCCTAGCGGACCATTACCCCCCTCTCGGGAGCAGTTCTTC. The chain uses TRBV2 and TRBJ2-1, with TRBD2 matching over 7 bases. Germline CDR1 SNHLY, CDR2 FYNNEI. This CDR3 has 18 amino acids. The V segment lost 6 bases and the J segment 10 bases; nucleotides outside the gene matches: 24.

This clonotype has ten or more counts. J is TRBJ2-3 and V is TRBV7-8; TRBD2 matches 12 bases. The CDR3 has 17 amino acids. From germline, CDR1 is SGHVS and CDR2 FQNEAQ. J gave up 2 bases and V 5 bases, and 8 bases lay outside the gene matches. CDR3 region: CASSPRLAGGPTDTQYF. CDR3 nucleotides: TGTGCCAGCAGCCCTCGGCTAGCGGGGGGGCCCACAGATACGCAGTATTTT.